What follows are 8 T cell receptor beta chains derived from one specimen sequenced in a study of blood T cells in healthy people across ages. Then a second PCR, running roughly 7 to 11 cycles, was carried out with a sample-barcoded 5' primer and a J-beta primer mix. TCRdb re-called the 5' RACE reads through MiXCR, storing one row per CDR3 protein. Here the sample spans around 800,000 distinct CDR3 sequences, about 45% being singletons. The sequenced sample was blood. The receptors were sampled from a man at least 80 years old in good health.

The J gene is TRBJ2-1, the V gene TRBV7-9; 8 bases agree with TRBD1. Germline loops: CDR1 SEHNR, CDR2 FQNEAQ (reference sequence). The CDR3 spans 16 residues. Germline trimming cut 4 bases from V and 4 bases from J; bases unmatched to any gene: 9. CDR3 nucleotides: TGTGCCAGCAGCTGGGACAGGCCAACCCAATACAATGAGCAGTTCTTC. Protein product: CASSWDRPTQYNEQFF.

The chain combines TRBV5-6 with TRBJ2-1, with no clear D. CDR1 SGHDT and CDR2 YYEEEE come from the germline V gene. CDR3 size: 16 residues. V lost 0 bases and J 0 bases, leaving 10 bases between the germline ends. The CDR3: CASSLVAPSSYNEQFF. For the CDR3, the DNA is TGTGCCAGCAGCTTGGTTGCCCCGAGCTCCTACAATGAGCAGTTCTTC.

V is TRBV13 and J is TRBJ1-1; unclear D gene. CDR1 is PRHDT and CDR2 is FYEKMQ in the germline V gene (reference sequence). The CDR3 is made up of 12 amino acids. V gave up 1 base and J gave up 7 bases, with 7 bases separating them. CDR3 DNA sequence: TGTGCCAGCAGCTTAGACAGAAATGAAGCTTTCTTT. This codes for CASSLDRNEAFF.

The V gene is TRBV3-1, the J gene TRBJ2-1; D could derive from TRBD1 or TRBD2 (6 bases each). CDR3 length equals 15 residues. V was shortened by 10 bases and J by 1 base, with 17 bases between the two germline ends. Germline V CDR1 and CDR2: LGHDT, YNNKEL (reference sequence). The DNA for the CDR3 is TGTGCCAACAGGAGGGGGGCCGGATCCTACAATGAGCAGTTCTTC. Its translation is CANRRGAGSYNEQFF.

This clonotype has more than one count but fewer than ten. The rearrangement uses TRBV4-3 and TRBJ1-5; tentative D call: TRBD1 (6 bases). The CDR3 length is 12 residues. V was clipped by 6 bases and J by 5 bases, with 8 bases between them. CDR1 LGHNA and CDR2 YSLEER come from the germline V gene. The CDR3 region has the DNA TGCGCCAGCAGTTACAGGGATCAGCCCCAGCATTTT. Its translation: CASSYRDQPQHF.

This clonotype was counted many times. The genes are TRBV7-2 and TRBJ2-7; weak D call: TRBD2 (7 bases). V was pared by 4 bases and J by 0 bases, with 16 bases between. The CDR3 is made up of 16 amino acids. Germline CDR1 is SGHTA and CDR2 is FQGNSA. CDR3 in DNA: TGTGCCAGCAGCTACGCGCCGGGGGGCCTCTCCTACGAGCAGTACTTC. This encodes CASSYAPGGLSYEQYF. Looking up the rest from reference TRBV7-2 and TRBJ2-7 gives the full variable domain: GAGVSQSPSNKVTEKGKDVELRCDPISGHTALYWYRQSLGQGLEFLIYFQGNSAPDKSGLPSDRFSAERTGGSVSTLTIQRTQQEDSAVYLCASSYAPGGLSYEQYFGPGTRLTVT.

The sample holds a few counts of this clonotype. The DNA of the CDR3 is TGTGCCACCAGCAGACCTCCAACTAGGGATACGCAGTATTTT. Translated: CATSRPPTRDTQYF. The chain combines TRBV15 with TRBJ2-3, with D maybe TRBD2 (5 bases). The CDR3 totals 14 residues. The V gene's germline CDR1 is LNHNV and CDR2 YYDKDF (reference sequence). Trimming took off 2 bases at V and 6 bases at J, with 12 bases between the two ends.

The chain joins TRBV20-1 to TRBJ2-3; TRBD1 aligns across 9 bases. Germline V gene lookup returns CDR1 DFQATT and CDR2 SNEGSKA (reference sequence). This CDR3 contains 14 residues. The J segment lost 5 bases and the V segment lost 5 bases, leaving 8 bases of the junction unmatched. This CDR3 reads CSALPGQGVDTQYF. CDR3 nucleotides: TGCAGTGCTCTACCGGGACAGGGTGTAGATACGCAGTATTTT.